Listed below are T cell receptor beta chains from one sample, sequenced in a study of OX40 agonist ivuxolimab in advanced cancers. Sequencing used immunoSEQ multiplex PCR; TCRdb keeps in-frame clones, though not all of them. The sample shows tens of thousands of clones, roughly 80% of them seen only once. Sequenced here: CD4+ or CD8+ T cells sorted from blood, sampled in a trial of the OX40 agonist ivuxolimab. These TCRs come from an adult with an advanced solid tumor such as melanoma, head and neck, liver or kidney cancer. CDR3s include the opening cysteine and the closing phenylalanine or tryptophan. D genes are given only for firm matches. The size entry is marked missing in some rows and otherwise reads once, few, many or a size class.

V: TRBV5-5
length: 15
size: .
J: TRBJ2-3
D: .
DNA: TGTGCCAGCAGCGTAACAGGGTACCGCACAGATACGCAGTATTTT
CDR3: CASSVTGYRTDTQYF

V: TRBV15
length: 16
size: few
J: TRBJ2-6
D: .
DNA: TGTGCCACCAGCAGAGATTTCGCCTCTGGGGCCAACGTCCTGACTTTC
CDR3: CATSRDFASGANVLTF

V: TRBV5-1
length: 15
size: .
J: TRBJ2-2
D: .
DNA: TGCGCCAGCAAGACCAATGCTTTAAGCACCGGGGAGCTGTTTTTT
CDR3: CASKTNALSTGELFF

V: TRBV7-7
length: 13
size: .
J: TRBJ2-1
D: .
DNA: TGTGCCAGCAGCTCCCGGGAGCTCAATGAGCAGTTCTTC
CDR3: CASSSRELNEQFF

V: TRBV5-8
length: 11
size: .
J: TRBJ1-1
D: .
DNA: TGTGCCGTGCGCCGGAACACTGAAGCTTTCTTT
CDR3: CAVRRNTEAFF

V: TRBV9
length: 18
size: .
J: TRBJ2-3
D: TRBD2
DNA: TGTGCCAGCAGCGTAGCTGGGACTAGCGGGGGGGCCTCAGATACGCAGTATTTT
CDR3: CASSVAGTSGGASDTQYF

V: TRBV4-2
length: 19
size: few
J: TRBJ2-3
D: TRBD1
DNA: TGTGCCAGCAGCCAAGGAGAGGGACAGGTTATCGCTAGCACAGATACGCAGTATTTT
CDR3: CASSQGEGQVIASTDTQYF

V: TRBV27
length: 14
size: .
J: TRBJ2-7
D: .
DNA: TGTGCCAGCAGTTTATCGGTTGGGGGCTACGAGCAGTACTTC
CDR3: CASSLSVGGYEQYF

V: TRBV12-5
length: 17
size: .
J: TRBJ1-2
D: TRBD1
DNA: TGTGCTAGTGGTTCGACCGGGACAGAAAAGGCTATTAGCGGCTACACCTTC
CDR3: CASGSTGTEKAISGYTF

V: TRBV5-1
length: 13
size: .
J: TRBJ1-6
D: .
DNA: TGCGCCAGCAGCTTGGAAGTTAATTCACCCCTCCACTTT
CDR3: CASSLEVNSPLHF

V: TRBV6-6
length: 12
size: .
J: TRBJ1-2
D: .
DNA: TGTGCCAGCAGTTTTAGTAACTATGGCTACACCTTC
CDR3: CASSFSNYGYTF

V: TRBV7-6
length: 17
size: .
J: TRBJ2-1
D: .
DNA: TGTGCCAGCAGCTTAGATGGGGGGTTTGCACGATACAATGAGCAGTTCTTC
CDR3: CASSLDGGFARYNEQFF

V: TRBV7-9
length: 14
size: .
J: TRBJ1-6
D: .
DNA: TGTGCCAGCAGCTTAGTCGGCTCCATGTCACCCCTCCACTTT
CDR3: CASSLVGSMSPLHF

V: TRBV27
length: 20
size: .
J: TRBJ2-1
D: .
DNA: TGTGCCAGCAGTTTATCTGCCTGGCAGGGAGGTAGGGGCTCCTACAATGAGCAGTTCTTC
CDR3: CASSLSAWQGGRGSYNEQFF

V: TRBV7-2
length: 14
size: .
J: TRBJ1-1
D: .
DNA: TGTGCCAGCAGCTTAGGGGCGCGAGCCACTGAAGCTTTCTTT
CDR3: CASSLGARATEAFF

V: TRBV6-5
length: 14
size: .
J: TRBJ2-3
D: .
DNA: TGTGCCAGCAGTTGGTTCACTAGCACAGATACGCAGTATTTT
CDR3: CASSWFTSTDTQYF

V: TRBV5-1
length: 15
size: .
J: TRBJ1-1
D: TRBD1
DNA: TGCGCCAGCAGCGGACAGGGGGCCCCGAACACTGAAGCTTTCTTT
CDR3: CASSGQGAPNTEAFF

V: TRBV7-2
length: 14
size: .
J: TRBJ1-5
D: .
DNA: TGTGCCAGCAGTTCGGGGGGGGTGAGTCAGCCCCAGCATTTT
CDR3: CASSSGGVSQPQHF

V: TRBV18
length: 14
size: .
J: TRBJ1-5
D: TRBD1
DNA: TGTGCCAGCTCACCGGACAGGGGAGGACAGCCCCAGCATTTT
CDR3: CASSPDRGGQPQHF

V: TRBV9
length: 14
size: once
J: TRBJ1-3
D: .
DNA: TGTGCCAGCGAACCAGGGTTTTCTGGAAACACCATATATTTT
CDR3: CASEPGFSGNTIYF

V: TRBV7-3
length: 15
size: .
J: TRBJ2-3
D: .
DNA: TGTGCCAGCAGCTTAATACCGGCTAGCACAGATACGCAGTATTTT
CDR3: CASSLIPASTDTQYF

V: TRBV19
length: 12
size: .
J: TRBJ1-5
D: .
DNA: TGTGCCAGTAGAACAGGGACCCAGCCCCAGCATTTT
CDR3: CASRTGTQPQHF

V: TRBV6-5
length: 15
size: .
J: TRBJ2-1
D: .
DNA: TGTGCCAGCAGTCAACGGGGGAGGCCCTACAATGAGCAGTTCTTC
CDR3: CASSQRGRPYNEQFF

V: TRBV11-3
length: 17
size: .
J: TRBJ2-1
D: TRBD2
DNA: TGTGCCAGCAGCGGGGGGACTAGCGGGGTAAAGTACAATGAGCAGTTCTTC
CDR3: CASSGGTSGVKYNEQFF

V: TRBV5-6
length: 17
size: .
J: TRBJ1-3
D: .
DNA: TGTGCCAGCAGCTTGGCGGCGGATGGGGGGACTGGAAACACCATATATTTT
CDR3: CASSLAADGGTGNTIYF

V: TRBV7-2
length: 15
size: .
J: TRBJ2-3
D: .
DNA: TGTGCCAGCAGGCTAGCGAACTCGGGGCGGGATACGCAGTATTTT
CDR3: CASRLANSGRDTQYF

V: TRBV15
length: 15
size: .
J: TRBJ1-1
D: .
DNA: TGTGCCACCAGCAGAGAAGGACAGACTTACACTGAAGCTTTCTTT
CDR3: CATSREGQTYTEAFF

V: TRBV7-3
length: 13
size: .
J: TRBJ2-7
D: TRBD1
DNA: TGTGCCAGCAGCCTAAGACAGGGCGGCGAGCAGTACTTC
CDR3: CASSLRQGGEQYF

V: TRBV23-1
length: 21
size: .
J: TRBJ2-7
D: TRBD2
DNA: TGCGCCAGCAGTTACCCATCGCCCAGACTAGCGGGGGGCGCGAGCTCCTACGAGCAGTACTTC
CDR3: CASSYPSPRLAGGASSYEQYF

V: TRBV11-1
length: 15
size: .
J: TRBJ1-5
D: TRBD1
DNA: TGTGCCAGCAGCAACCAAGACAGGGCAAATCAGCCCCAGCATTTT
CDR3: CASSNQDRANQPQHF

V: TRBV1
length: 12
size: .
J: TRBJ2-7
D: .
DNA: TGCACCTTCGGGGGAGATTCCTACGAGCAGTACTTC
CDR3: CTFGGDSYEQYF

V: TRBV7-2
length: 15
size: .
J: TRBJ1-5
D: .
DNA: TGTGCCAGCAGCTATCAGGGGCTTAGCAATCAGCCCCAGCATTTT
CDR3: CASSYQGLSNQPQHF

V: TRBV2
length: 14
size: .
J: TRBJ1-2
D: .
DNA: TGTGCCAGCAGAGCCGGGACGGTGAACTATGGCTACACCTTC
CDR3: CASRAGTVNYGYTF

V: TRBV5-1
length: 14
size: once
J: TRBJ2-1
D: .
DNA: TGCGCCAGCAGGGAACCCGGCTCCTACAATGGGCAGTTCTTC
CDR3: CASREPGSYNGQFF

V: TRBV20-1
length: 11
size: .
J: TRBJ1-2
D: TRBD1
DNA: TGCAGTGTCGAGGGGGCCTATGGCTACACCTTC
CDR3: CSVEGAYGYTF

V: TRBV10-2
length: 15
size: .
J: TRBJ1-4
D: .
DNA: TGCGCCAGATGTTCGCCTGGACGGATTAGTGAAAAACTGTTTTTT
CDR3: CARCSPGRISEKLFF

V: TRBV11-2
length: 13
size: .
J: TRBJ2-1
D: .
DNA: TGTGCCAGCAGCTTAGATCTATCGGGGGAGCAGTTCTTC
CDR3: CASSLDLSGEQFF

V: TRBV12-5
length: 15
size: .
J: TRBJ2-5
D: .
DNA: TGTGCTAGTGGGCAAGGGACTGTTGAGAGGGAGACCCAGTACTTC
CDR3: CASGQGTVERETQYF

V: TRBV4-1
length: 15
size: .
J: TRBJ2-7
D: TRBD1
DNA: TGCGCCAGCAGCCTGATGACAGGGGGCCCCTACGAGCAGTACTTC
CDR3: CASSLMTGGPYEQYF

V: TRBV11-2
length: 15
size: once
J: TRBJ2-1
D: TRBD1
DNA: TGTGCCAGCAGCTCTTACAGGGGGCGCGACAATGAGCAGTTCTTC
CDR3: CASSSYRGRDNEQFF

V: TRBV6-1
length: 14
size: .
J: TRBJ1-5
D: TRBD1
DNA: TGTGCCAGCAGTCCGGGACAGGGAAATCAGCCCCAGCATTTT
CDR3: CASSPGQGNQPQHF

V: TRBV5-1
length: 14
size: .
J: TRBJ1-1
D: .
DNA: TGCGCCAGCAGCTTGGTAGGCAGGGGCACTGAAGCTTTCTTT
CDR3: CASSLVGRGTEAFF

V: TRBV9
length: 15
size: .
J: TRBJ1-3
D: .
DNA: TGTGCCAGCAGCGTAGGGCCGGGAGGGAGAAACACCATATATTTT
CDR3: CASSVGPGGRNTIYF

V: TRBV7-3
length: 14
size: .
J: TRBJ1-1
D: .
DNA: TGTGCCAGCAGTCAAGAGGGCGCATCTAATGAAGCTTTCTTT
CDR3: CASSQEGASNEAFF

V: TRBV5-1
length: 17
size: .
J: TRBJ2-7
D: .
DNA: TGCGCCAGCAGCCCACCGGGACGACCAGGGGTGCCCTACGAGCAGTACTTC
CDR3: CASSPPGRPGVPYEQYF

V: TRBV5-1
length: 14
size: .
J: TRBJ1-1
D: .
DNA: TGCGCCAGCAGCTTGGGGAGCCGGAACACTGAAGCTTTCTTT
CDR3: CASSLGSRNTEAFF

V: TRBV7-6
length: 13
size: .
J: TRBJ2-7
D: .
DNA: TGTGCCAGCAGCTTAGGAGGGAACTACGAGCAGTACTTC
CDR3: CASSLGGNYEQYF

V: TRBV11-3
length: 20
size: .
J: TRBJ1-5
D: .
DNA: TGTGCCAGCAGCCCAGACAGGCGCATCCTCCTCGTATATAGCAATCAGCCCCAGCATTTT
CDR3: CASSPDRRILLVYSNQPQHF

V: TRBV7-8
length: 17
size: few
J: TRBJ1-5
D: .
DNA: TGTGCCAGCAGCTTATGGGTGGGGACCGTTAGCAATCAGCCCCAGCATTTT
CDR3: CASSLWVGTVSNQPQHF